These 7 T cell receptor beta chains were all obtained from the same sample, sequenced in a study of shared clonotypes between healthy human individuals. Here immunoSEQ multiplex PCR was the method, and the copy in TCRdb shows in-frame clones only, minus some. The data hold 2 million to 3 million clones, with roughly 93% observed a single time. What was sequenced was naive CD4+ T cells from PBMCs. Subset of the sample: CD45RA+ positively selected. The receptors derive from a man in his late teens or twenties in good health. Some clones in this sample may be carry-over from other donors' samples.

In the case of this clone: Additional DNA sequences in this sample encode the identical CDR3. J is TRBJ1-3 and V is TRBV7-2; the D is unclear. CDR1 and CDR2 from the germline V gene are SGHTA and FQGNSA. The CDR3 is 14 residues long. Trimming took off 1 base at V and 0 bases at J, with 4 bases between the two ends. In nucleotides, the CDR3 is TGTGCCAGCAGCTTAGGTGTCTCTGGAAACACCATATATTTT. Translating gives CASSLGVSGNTIYF.

The sample holds a few counts of this clone. Other DNA sequences of this sample code for an identical CDR3. J is TRBJ2-3 and V is TRBV18; D is undetermined. Germline V gene data show CDR1 as KGHSH and CDR2 as LQKENI. The CDR3 contains 14 residues. Trimming pared 1 base from V and 1 base from J, leaving 6 bases between. CDR3 sequence: CASSPQGGTDTQYF. DNA of the CDR3: TGTGCCAGCTCACCACAGGGTGGCACAGATACGCAGTATTTT.

Many counts were recorded for this clone. V gene TRBV7-9 combines with J gene TRBJ2-1; TRBD2 matches 10 bases. CDR3 length: 18 residues. Germline V gene data show CDR1 as SEHNR and CDR2 as FQNEAQ (reference sequence). Germline trimming cut 4 bases from V and 2 bases from J; bases unmatched to any gene: 11. The CDR3 region is CASSYGSGRPRAYNEQFF. CDR3 nucleotide sequence: TGTGCCAGCAGCTACGGTAGCGGGAGGCCGCGCGCCTACAATGAGCAGTTCTTC.

This clone showed up just once. The chain carries TRBV28 and TRBJ2-1, with no clear D. This CDR3 region has 15 residues. The V gene's germline CDR1 is MDHEN and CDR2 SYDVKM. V lost 6 bases and J lost 1, with 13 bases in between. DNA of the CDR3: TGTGCCAGCAGCTACCTACGATGGTCCTACAATGAGCAGTTCTTC. It yields the protein CASSYLRWSYNEQFF.

The CDR3 coding sequence is TGTGCCAGCAGAAGGACTAGCGGGCCTTACGAGCAGTACTTC. Amino acid sequence: CASRRTSGPYEQYF. V gene TRBV2 combines with J gene TRBJ2-7; 11 bases line up with TRBD2. Trimming removed 6 bases from V and 4 bases from J; junction bases left unmatched: 5. The CDR3 covers 14 residues. Germline-derived CDR1 and CDR2 are SNHLY and FYNNEI.

The V gene is TRBV5-1, the J gene TRBJ2-5; D gene uncertain. This CDR3 is built from 14 residues. Trimming took 4 bases from V and 1 from J, leaving 11 bases between them. The germline gives CDR1 SGHRS, CDR2 YFSETQ. The CDR3: CASSLPTVQETQYF. The CDR3, as DNA: TGCGCCAGCAGCCTACCTACGGTCCAAGAGACCCAGTACTTC.

The J gene is TRBJ1-2, the V gene TRBV18; 8 nucleotides agree with TRBD1. This CDR3 contains 13 residues. The V gene's germline CDR1 is KGHSH and CDR2 LQKENI. Trimming took 5 bases from V and 4 from J; bases not matched to a gene: 3. The CDR3 loop reads CASSVDRVYGYTF. The CDR3 DNA is TGTGCCAGCTCAGTGGACAGGGTCTATGGCTACACCTTC.